This TCR beta chain was sequenced during a study of blood T cell repertoires in COVID-19. Study at large: From the United States, Italy and Spain came samples of acute and convalescent COVID-19. Sources were T cells, B-cell-depleted T cells, or PBMCs; the material itself was cDNA or gDNA.

Original processing notes: Nucleated cell number was recorded as an estimate derived from reference gene primer amplification. The data were produced by immunoSEQ multiplex PCR, yet TCRdb's version contains in-frame clones alone and is incomplete. Clonal size and the V and J genes are those of that table, whereas D and trimming came from the DNA. The data show 72,000 or so clones, more than 75% seen once. Per the germline V gene, CDR1 is LNHDA and CDR2 is SQIVND (reference sequence). The length of the CDR3 is 16 residues. V dropped 5 bases and J dropped 4 bases, with 18 bases sitting between them. The source is a woman in her sixties with acute or convalescent COVID-19. The sample was peripheral blood. J is TRBJ2-1 and V is TRBV19; D is uncertain. CDR3 protein: CASSDSLEVTYNEQFF. CDR3 in DNA: TGTGCCAGTAGTGACTCCCTTGAGGTAACGTACAATGAGCAGTTCTTC.